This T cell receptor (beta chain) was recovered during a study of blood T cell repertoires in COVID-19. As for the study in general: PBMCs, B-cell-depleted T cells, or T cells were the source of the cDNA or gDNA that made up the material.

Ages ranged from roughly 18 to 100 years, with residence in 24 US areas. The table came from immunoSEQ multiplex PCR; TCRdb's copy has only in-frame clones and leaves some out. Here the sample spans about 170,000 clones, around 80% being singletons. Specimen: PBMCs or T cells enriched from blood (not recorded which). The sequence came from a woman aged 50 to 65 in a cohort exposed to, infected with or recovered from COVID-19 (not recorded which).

CDR3 sequence reads: CASTSLDRVWQYF. Written as DNA, the CDR3 is TGTGCCAGCACCTCATTAGACAGGGTGTGGCAGTACTTC. The V gene is TRBV6-5, the J gene TRBJ2-7; the match to TRBD1 covers 7 bases. V shed 7 bases and J 9 bases; nucleotides not matched to a gene: 12. CDR1 and CDR2 from the germline V gene are MNHEY and SVGAGI. This CDR3 is built from 13 residues.